The T cell receptor beta chain described here comes from a study of blood T cell repertoires in COVID-19. Germline V gene lookup returns CDR1 MNHEY and CDR2 SVGAGI. The CDR3 length is 14 residues. V dropped 7 bases and J dropped 4 bases, with 13 bases sitting between them. In the authors' methods: Reference gene primer amplification yielded estimated nucleated cell counts. TCRdb keeps only in-frame clones here, not all; method: immunoSEQ multiplex PCR. That table gives V, J and clone size, and the DNA gave D and trimming. The repertoire holds 270,000 or so clones, with roughly nine tenths as singletons.

The chain employs TRBV6-5 and TRBJ2-2; tentative D call: TRBD1 (5 bases). The source is a woman aged 18-30 years who had recovered from COVID-19. Sequencing input: PBMCs or T cells enriched from blood (not recorded which). CDR3 region: CASKRSGSTGELFF. For the CDR3, the DNA is TGTGCCAGCAAGAGGTCAGGGTCCACCGGGGAGCTGTTTTTT.